These T cell receptor beta chains were read from a single sample in a study of T cells after yellow fever vaccination. TCRdb re-analysed the 5' RACE reads in MiXCR, keeping a single row per CDR3 protein. The data contain a few hundred thousand distinct CDR3 sequences, 6.8% of them singletons. The input for sequencing was PBMCs, taken more than 35 days after the first yellow fever vaccination. These receptors all come from a man aged 18 to 29 who received the YFV17D yellow fever vaccine. Both conserved end residues are part of each CDR3. A D gene is named only where the DNA matches it firmly. Some rows mark clone size as missing; the rest say once, few, many or name a class of expanded clone.

TRBD2	15	TRBV2	.	TRBJ2-3	TGTGCCAGCAGACTAGCGGGGGGGCCATCAGATACGCAGTATTTT	CASRLAGGPSDTQYF
.	16	TRBV5-1	few	TRBJ1-5	TGCGCCAGCAGCCCGACCCCAGAGGGGAACGGTCAGCCCCAGCATTTT	CASSPTPEGNGQPQHF
.	14	TRBV30	few	TRBJ1-5	TGTGCCTGGAGAACACAGGGAAGCAATCAGCCCCAGCATTTT	CAWRTQGSNQPQHF
.	15	TRBV7-2	few	TRBJ1-4	TGTGCCAGCAGACCACGGACCGCAACTAATGAAAAACTGTTTTTT	CASRPRTATNEKLFF
.	17	TRBV4-1	.	TRBJ1-1	TGCGCCAGCAGCCAACCATACCGAGGGAAAAGGAACACTGAAGCTTTCTTT	CASSQPYRGKRNTEAFF
.	14	TRBV7-2	many	TRBJ2-7	TGTGCCAGCAGCTCGCAACTAGGCGGGTACGAGCAGTACTTC	CASSSQLGGYEQYF
TRBD1	15	TRBV9	.	TRBJ1-1	TGTGCCAGCGGGACTACCAGGGGGCCGGACACTGAAGCTTTCTTT	CASGTTRGPDTEAFF
.	15	TRBV5-5	many	TRBJ2-1	TGTGCCAGCGTCTCATCGAGGACAGTAAGCACTGAGCAGTTCTTC	CASVSSRTVSTEQFF
TRBD2	15	TRBV4-2	few	TRBJ2-1	TGTGCCAGCAGCCCCTCACGGGGGGCCTACAATGAGCAGTTCTTC	CASSPSRGAYNEQFF
.	16	TRBV5-1	few	TRBJ2-3	TGCGCCAGCACCCCGGGAGGAGGGGGTTGGTCAGATACGCAGTATTTT	CASTPGGGGWSDTQYF
.	12	TRBV15	.	TRBJ1-2	TGTGCCACCAGCAGTCAGGGCTATGGCTACACCTTC	CATSSQGYGYTF
.	15	TRBV5-5	few	TRBJ2-1	TGTGCCAGCAGCTTCGATTGGGGGTGGTTTGATGAGCAGTTCTTC	CASSFDWGWFDEQFF
.	14	TRBV5-1	many	TRBJ1-1	TGCGCCAGCAGCTTGGGGGGACAGAACACTGAAGCTTTCTTT	CASSLGGQNTEAFF
.	13	TRBV28	.	TRBJ1-5	TGTGCCAGCAACACCTGGAGCAATCAGCCCCAGCATTTT	CASNTWSNQPQHF
TRBD1	14	TRBV20-1	few	TRBJ1-3	TGCAGTGCGGGACAGGGGGCAGGTGGAAACACCATATATTTT	CSAGQGAGGNTIYF
TRBD1	17	TRBV5-1	.	TRBJ1-1	TGCGCCAGCAGCTTCGCGGACAGGGGGCAGGGGAACACTGAAGCTTTCTTT	CASSFADRGQGNTEAFF
TRBD2	15	TRBV5-6	.	TRBJ2-5	TGTGCCAGCAGCCAAGGGACTACCTCAACCCAGACCCAGTACTTC	CASSQGTTSTQTQYF
TRBD1	14	TRBV14	few	TRBJ1-1	TGTGCCAGCAGCCAAGTACAGGGGAACACTGAAGCCTTCTTT	CASSQVQGNTEAFF
TRBD2	18	TRBV5-1	many	TRBJ2-3	TGCGCCAGCAGCTTAGGACCCCCGGGACTAGCGGGGGTATATACGCAGTATTTT	CASSLGPPGLAGVYTQYF
.	15	TRBV10-3	.	TRBJ2-2	TGTGCCATCAGTGAGTCGGGCAGGACGGCCGGGGAGCTGTTTTTT	CAISESGRTAGELFF
TRBD2	16	TRBV5-1	few	TRBJ2-1	TGCGCCAGCAGCTTGGCCACTGCGGGGGGGCGGCGGGAGCAGTTCTTC	CASSLATAGGRREQFF
.	16	TRBV20-1	.	TRBJ1-5	TGCAGTGCTAGAGACCAGTTTGGGCAGGGGAATCAGCCCCAGCATTTT	CSARDQFGQGNQPQHF
TRBD2	17	TRBV7-9	few	TRBJ2-3	TGTGCCAGCAGCTTATATCGTACTAGCGGGGAAACAGATACGCAGTATTTT	CASSLYRTSGETDTQYF